These T cell receptor beta chains were read from a single sample in a study of a mutant IDH1 vaccine in newly diagnosed glioma. Their recognized antigens are unknown. The repertoire was sequenced with immunoSEQ multiplex PCR; TCRdb's copy has only in-frame clones and lacks some. The sample yields roughly 32,000 clones, about nine tenths seen once. Material: PBMCs, obtained from a glioma patient whose treatment included an IDH1 peptide vaccine. The receptors shown here come from a man aged 40-55 years with glioma. The CDR3 runs from the conserved cysteine through the conserved F or W. D genes are given only for firm matches. Clone size, where shown, is once, few, many, or a class for clones that have expanded.

>NA|TRBJ2-7|TRBV9|TRBD2
CASSVEGDSGSYEQYF
TGTGCCAGCAGCGTAGAAGGAGATAGCGGGTCCTACGAGCAGTACTTC
>NA|TRBJ2-4|TRBV7-2|NA
CASSLDEPNIQYF
TGTGCCAGCAGTCTCGACGAGCCTAACATTCAGTACTTC
>NA|TRBJ1-2|TRBV21-1|NA
CASTEPLGYTF
TGTGCCAGCACCGAGCCATTGGGCTACACCTTC
>NA|TRBJ1-2|TRBV7-9|NA
CASSLERRGRGYTF
TGTGCCAGCAGCTTAGAGAGGAGGGGACGGGGCTACACCTTC
>NA|TRBJ1-5|TRBV30|NA
CAFSSGGRQPQHF
TGTGCCTTTTCCTCGGGAGGCCGGCAGCCCCAGCATTTT
>NA|TRBJ1-2|TRBV25-1|NA
CASSRQETNYGYTF
TGTGCCAGCAGTAGACAGGAGACAAACTATGGCTACACCTTC
>medium-sized|TRBJ1-1|TRBV23-1|NA
CASSPWAALNTEAFF
TGCGCCAGCAGTCCATGGGCCGCTCTAAACACTGAAGCTTTCTTT
>NA|TRBJ2-1|TRBV12-5|NA
CASGIQRSRSYNEQFF
TGTGCTAGTGGCATCCAGCGATCGCGCTCCTACAATGAGCAGTTCTTC
>NA|TRBJ2-3|TRBV11-2|NA
CASTATGGDVSTDTQYF
TGTGCCAGCACCGCAACTGGGGGAGACGTTAGCACAGATACGCAGTATTTT
>NA|TRBJ2-5|TRBV9|NA
CASSVLGTRGETQYF
TGTGCCAGCAGCGTACTCGGGACCCGAGGAGAGACCCAGTACTTC
>NA|TRBJ2-2|TRBV9|NA
CASSVEARRDTGELFF
TGTGCCAGCAGCGTAGAGGCCCGCCGCGACACCGGGGAGCTGTTTTTT
>NA|TRBJ2-6|TRBV7-3|NA
CASSHHRAGANVLTF
TGTGCCAGCAGCCACCACAGGGCTGGGGCCAACGTCCTGACTTTC
>NA|TRBJ2-2|TRBV7-3|NA
CASSRAGNTGELFF
TGTGCCAGCAGCCGGGCTGGCAACACCGGGGAGCTGTTTTTT
>NA|TRBJ1-1|TRBV28|NA
CASKRSRGTEAFF
TGTGCCAGCAAACGCAGCAGGGGCACTGAAGCTTTCTTT
>NA|TRBJ1-5|TRBV7-9|TRBD1
CASSLVGQGISPQHF
TGTGCCAGCAGCTTAGTAGGACAGGGAATTAGTCCCCAGCATTTT
>NA|TRBJ2-7|TRBV28|NA
CASSFPGSQYEQYF
TGTGCCAGCAGTTTCCCAGGGTCGCAATACGAGCAGTACTTC
>NA|TRBJ2-7|TRBV7-9|NA
CASSLPREQYF
TGTGCCAGCAGCTTGCCGAGGGAGCAGTACTTC
>NA|TRBJ2-7|TRBV5-8|NA
CASSRHRVNSYEQYF
TGTGCCAGCAGCCGACACAGGGTCAACTCCTACGAGCAGTACTTC
>NA|TRBJ1-1|TRBV6-1|TRBD1
CASSGMDRGINTEAFF
TGTGCCAGCAGTGGCATGGACAGGGGGATTAACACTGAAGCTTTCTTT
>NA|TRBJ2-5|TRBV5-4|TRBD1
CASSLTGVETQYF
TGTGCCAGCAGCTTGACAGGGGTAGAGACCCAGTACTTC
>NA|TRBJ2-5|TRBV5-4|TRBD1
CASSFGQGARETQYF
TGTGCCAGCAGCTTTGGGCAGGGGGCAAGAGAGACCCAGTACTTC
>NA|TRBJ1-6|TRBV19|NA
CASSITKDYNSPLHF
TGTGCCAGTAGTATCACCAAGGACTATAATTCACCCCTCCACTTT
>NA|TRBJ1-1|TRBV25-1|NA
CASSHPRDTYPTEAFF
TGTGCCAGCAGCCACCCCCGGGACACCTACCCCACTGAAGCTTTCTTT
>NA|TRBJ2-1|TRBV19|TRBD1
CASSTQGTGGNEQFF
TGTGCCAGTAGTACCCAGGGGACAGGGGGCAATGAGCAGTTCTTC
>NA|TRBJ1-1|TRBV5-1|NA
CASRDYQRNTEAFF
TGCGCCAGCAGAGATTATCAGAGGAACACTGAAGCTTTCTTT
>NA|TRBJ1-4|TRBV5-1|TRBD1
CASSLGGQDEKLFF
TGCGCCAGCAGCTTGGGGGGACAGGATGAAAAACTGTTTTTT
>NA|TRBJ2-6|TRBV7-2|TRBD1
CASSRDRSPPLSGANVLTF
TGTGCCAGCAGCCGGGACAGGTCTCCCCCTCTCTCTGGGGCCAACGTCCTGACTTTC
>NA|TRBJ1-5|TRBV6-1|NA
CASSEGQGPQPQHF
TGTGCCAGCAGTGAAGGCCAGGGGCCTCAGCCCCAGCATTTT
>few|TRBJ1-2|TRBV10-3|NA
CAITREGYGYTF
TGTGCCATCACTAGGGAGGGCTATGGCTACACCTTC
>NA|TRBJ1-2|TRBV2|TRBD1
CASSPDRAYGYTF
TGTGCCAGCAGTCCGGACAGGGCTTATGGCTACACCTTC
>NA|TRBJ1-5|TRBV6-1|NA
CASRGVGSNQPQHF
TGTGCCAGCAGGGGGGTCGGGAGCAATCAGCCCCAGCATTTT
>NA|TRBJ2-5|TRBV7-2|TRBD2
CASSLGGTSGFRETQYF
TGTGCCAGCAGCTTAGGTGGGACTAGCGGGTTCCGAGAGACCCAGTACTTC
>few|TRBJ1-1|TRBV27|TRBD1
CASSFRGQGSEAFF
TGTGCCAGCAGTTTCAGGGGACAGGGCTCTGAAGCTTTCTTT
>NA|TRBJ1-2|TRBV7-2|TRBD1
CASSPGTGRGYTF
TGTGCCAGCAGTCCCGGGACAGGGAGAGGCTACACCTTC
>NA|TRBJ1-4|TRBV20-1|NA
CSGRANEKLFF
TGCAGTGGTCGCGCTAATGAAAAACTGTTTTTT
>once|TRBJ1-1|TRBV2|TRBD1
CASSEMGRGRVEAFF
TGTGCCAGCAGTGAGATGGGCAGGGGGCGCGTTGAAGCTTTCTTT
>NA|TRBJ2-3|TRBV19|TRBD1
CASNPGTANTDTQYF
TGTGCCAGTAACCCCGGGACAGCTAACACAGATACGCAGTATTTT
>NA|TRBJ1-5|TRBV2|TRBD1
CASRPGTGSQPQHF
TGTGCCAGCAGGCCGGGGACAGGTAGTCAGCCCCAGCATTTT
>NA|TRBJ1-2|TRBV11-3|TRBD1
CASSLGGGQGRNYGYTF
TGTGCCAGCAGCTTAGGGGGCGGACAGGGCAGGAACTATGGCTACACCTTC
>NA|TRBJ2-4|TRBV18|NA
CASSPPNEIAKNIQYF
TGTGCCAGCTCACCTCCAAACGAAATAGCCAAAAACATTCAGTACTTC
>NA|TRBJ2-2|TRBV27|TRBD2
CASSVSGTNTGELFF
TGTGCCAGCAGTGTTAGCGGGACGAACACCGGGGAGCTGTTTTTT
>NA|TRBJ1-1|TRBV2|NA
CASRVQRGSNTEAFF
TGTGCCAGCCGCGTCCAGCGGGGAAGTAACACTGAAGCTTTCTTT
>NA|TRBJ2-5|TRBV6-1|TRBD1
CASSEWAGGSWAQYF
TGTGCCAGCAGTGAATGGGCAGGGGGTTCGTGGGCCCAGTACTTC
>NA|TRBJ2-3|TRBV28|NA
CASTPGGQADTQYF
TGTGCCAGTACCCCCGGGGGGCAGGCAGATACGCAGTATTTT
>NA|TRBJ2-3|TRBV29-1|TRBD2
CSVESGGGSTDTQYF
TGCAGCGTTGAATCTGGCGGCGGGAGTACAGATACGCAGTATTTT
>NA|TRBJ1-2|TRBV5-1|TRBD1
CASSLAGQGGRGYTF
TGCGCCAGCAGCTTGGCGGGACAGGGGGGACGTGGCTACACCTTC
>NA|TRBJ1-1|TRBV30|TRBD1
CAWHPGTGTSEAFF
TGTGCCTGGCACCCCGGGACAGGGACTTCTGAAGCTTTCTTT
>NA|TRBJ1-3|TRBV11-2|TRBD1
CASSLQGAYSGNTIYF
TGTGCCAGCAGCTTACAGGGGGCTTACTCTGGAAACACCATATATTTT
>NA|TRBJ1-1|TRBV7-9|NA
CASSWIALPHEAFF
TGTGCCAGCAGCTGGATCGCCCTCCCACATGAAGCTTTCTTT
>NA|TRBJ2-2|TRBV5-1|TRBD1
CASSGGQGAAGELFF
TGCGCCAGCAGCGGCGGACAGGGGGCAGCCGGGGAGCTGTTTTTT
>NA|TRBJ2-7|TRBV27|TRBD1
CASSALGTGKNYEQYF
TGTGCCAGCAGTGCTCTCGGGACAGGGAAAAACTACGAGCAGTACTTC
>NA|TRBJ1-2|TRBV19|NA
CASSIQIAVNYGYTF
TGTGCCAGTAGCATACAAATCGCGGTGAACTATGGCTACACCTTC
>NA|TRBJ1-3|TRBV7-6|NA
CASSETQAGHSGNTIYF
TGTGCCAGCAGCGAGACTCAGGCAGGGCATTCTGGAAACACCATATATTTT